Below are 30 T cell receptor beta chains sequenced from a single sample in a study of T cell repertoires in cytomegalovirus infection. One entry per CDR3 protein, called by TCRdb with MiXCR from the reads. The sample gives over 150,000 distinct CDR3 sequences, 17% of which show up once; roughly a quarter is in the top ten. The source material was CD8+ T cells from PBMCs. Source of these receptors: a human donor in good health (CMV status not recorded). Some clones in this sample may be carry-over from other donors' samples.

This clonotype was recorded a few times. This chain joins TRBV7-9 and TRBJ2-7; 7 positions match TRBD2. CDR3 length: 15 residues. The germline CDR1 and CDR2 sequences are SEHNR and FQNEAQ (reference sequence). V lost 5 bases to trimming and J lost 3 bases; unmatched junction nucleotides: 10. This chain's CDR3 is CASSPPGRGDYEQYF. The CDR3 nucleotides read TGTGCCAGCAGCCCACCCGGACGGGGGGACTACGAGCAGTACTTC. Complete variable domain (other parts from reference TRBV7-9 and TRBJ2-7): DTGVSQNPRHKITKRGQNVTFRCDPISEHNRLYWYRQTLGQGPEFLTYFQNEAQLEKSRLLSDRFSAERPKGSFSTLEIQRTEQGDSAMYLCASSPPGRGDYEQYFGPGTRLTVT.

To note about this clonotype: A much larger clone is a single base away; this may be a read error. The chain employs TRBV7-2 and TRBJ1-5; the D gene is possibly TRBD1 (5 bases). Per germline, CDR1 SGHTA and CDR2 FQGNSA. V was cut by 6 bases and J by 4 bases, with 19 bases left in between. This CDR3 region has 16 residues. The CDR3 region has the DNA TGTGCCAGCAGAAATAACAGGCTAGGGTCAAATCAGCCCCAGCATTTT. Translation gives CASRNNRLGSNQPQHF. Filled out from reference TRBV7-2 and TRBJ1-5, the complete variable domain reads GAGVSQSPSNKVTEKGKDVELRCDPISGHTALYWYRQSLGQGLEFLIYFQGNSAPDKSGLPSDRFSAERTGGSVSTLTIQRTQQEDSAVYLCASRNNRLGSNQPQHFGDGTRLSIL.

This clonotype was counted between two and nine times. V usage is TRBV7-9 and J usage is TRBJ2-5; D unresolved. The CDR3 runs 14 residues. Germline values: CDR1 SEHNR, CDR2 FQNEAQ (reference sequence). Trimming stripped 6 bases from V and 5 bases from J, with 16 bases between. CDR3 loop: CASRPQGQSETQYF. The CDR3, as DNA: TGTGCCAGCAGACCTCAAGGGCAGTCGGAGACCCAGTACTTC.

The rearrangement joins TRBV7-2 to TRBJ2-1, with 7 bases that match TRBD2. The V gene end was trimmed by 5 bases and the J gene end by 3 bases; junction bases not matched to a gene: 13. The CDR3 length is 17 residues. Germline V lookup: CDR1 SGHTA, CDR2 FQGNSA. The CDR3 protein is CASSLLGAGKIYNEQFF. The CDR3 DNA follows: TGTGCCAGCAGCCTCCTTGGAGCGGGGAAGATCTACAATGAGCAGTTCTTC.

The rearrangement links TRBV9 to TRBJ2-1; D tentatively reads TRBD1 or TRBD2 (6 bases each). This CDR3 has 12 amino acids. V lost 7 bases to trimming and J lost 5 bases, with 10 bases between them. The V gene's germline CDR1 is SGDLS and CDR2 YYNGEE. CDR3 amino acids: CASGGPHNEQFF. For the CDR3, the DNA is TGTGCCAGCGGGGGGCCACACAATGAGCAGTTCTTC.

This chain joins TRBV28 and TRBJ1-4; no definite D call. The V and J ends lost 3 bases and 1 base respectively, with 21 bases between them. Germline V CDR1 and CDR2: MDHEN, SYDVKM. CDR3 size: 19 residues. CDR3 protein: CASSFNQRDIWGTNEKLFF. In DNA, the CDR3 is TGTGCCAGCAGTTTTAACCAACGAGACATCTGGGGAACTAATGAAAAACTGTTTTTT.

The CDR3 sequence: CASSLRSYTEAFF. The CDR3 coding sequence is TGTGCCAGCAGTTTGAGGTCCTACACTGAAGCTTTCTTT. V gene TRBV28 combines with J gene TRBJ1-1; D unresolved. Trimming removed 3 bases at V and 3 bases at J, with 8 bases between. The germline V gene has CDR1 MDHEN and CDR2 SYDVKM. The CDR3 spans 13 residues.

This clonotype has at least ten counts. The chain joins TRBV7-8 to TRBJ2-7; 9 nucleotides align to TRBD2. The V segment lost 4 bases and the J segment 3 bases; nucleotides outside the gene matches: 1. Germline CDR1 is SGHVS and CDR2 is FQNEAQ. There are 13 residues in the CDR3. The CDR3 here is CASSSAGGYEQYF. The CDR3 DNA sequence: TGTGCCAGCAGCTCAGCGGGGGGCTACGAGCAGTACTTC. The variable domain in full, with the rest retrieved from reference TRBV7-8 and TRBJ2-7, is GAGVSQSPRYKVAKRGQDVALRCDPISGHVSLFWYQQALGQGPEFLTYFQNEAQLDKSGLPSDRFFAERPEGSVSTLKIQRTQQEDSAVYLCASSSAGGYEQYFGPGTRLTVT.

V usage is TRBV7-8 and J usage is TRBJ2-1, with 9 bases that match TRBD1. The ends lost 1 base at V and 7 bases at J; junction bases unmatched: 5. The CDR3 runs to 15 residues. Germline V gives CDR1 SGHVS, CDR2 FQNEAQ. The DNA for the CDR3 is TGTGCCAGCAGCTTAGAACAGGGGGCCGGGAATGAGCAGTTCTTC. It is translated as CASSLEQGAGNEQFF.

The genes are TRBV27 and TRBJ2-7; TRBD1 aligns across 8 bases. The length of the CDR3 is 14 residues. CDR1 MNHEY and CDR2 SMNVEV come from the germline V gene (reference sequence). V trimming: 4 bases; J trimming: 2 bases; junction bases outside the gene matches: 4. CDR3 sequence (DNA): TGTGCCAGCAGTTATCGGACAGGGCCCTACGAGCAGTACTTC. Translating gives CASSYRTGPYEQYF.

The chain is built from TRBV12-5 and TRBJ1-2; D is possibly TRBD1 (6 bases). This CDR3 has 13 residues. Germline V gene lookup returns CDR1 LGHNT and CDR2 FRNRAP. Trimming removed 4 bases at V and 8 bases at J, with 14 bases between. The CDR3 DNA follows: TGTGCTAGTGGTTGGGGGGGGGCGGTCGGCTACACCTTC. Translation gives CASGWGGAVGYTF.

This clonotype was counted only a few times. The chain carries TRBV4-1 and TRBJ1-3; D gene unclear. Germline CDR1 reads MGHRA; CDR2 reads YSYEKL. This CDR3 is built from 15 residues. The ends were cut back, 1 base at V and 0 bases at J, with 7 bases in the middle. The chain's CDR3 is CASSQGMNSGNTIYF. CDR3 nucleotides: TGCGCCAGCAGCCAAGGGATGAACTCTGGAAACACCATATATTTT.

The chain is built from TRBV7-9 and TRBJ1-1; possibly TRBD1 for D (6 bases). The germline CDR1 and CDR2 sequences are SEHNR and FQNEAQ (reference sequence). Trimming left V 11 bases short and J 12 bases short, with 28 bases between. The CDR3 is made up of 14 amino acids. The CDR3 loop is CAYLSAGGPPRTFF. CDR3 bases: TGTGCCTATTTAAGTGCGGGGGGCCCCCCAAGGACTTTCTTT.

The CDR3: CASSLGLDNQPQHF. DNA for the CDR3: TGTGCCAGCAGCTTAGGGCTTGACAATCAGCCCCAGCATTTT. The V call is TRBV13, the J call TRBJ1-5; no clear D gene. CDR1 PRHDT and CDR2 FYEKMQ come from the germline V gene (reference sequence). This CDR3 comprises 14 residues. Trimming stripped 0 bases from V and 3 bases from J, with 6 bases between.

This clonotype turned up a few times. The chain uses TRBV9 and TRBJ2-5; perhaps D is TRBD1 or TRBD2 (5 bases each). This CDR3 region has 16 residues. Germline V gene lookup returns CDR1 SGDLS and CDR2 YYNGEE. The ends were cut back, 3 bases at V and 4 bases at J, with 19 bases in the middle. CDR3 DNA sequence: TGTGCCAGCAGCGGAGGGGTAGCGCCCCGGGGAGAGACCCAGTACTTC. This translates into CASSGGVAPRGETQYF.

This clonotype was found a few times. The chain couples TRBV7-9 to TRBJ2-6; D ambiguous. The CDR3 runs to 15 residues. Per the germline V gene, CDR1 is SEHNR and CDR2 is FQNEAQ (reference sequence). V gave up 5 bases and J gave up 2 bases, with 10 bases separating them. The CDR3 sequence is CASSTRKAGANVLTF. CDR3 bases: TGTGCCAGCAGCACCAGGAAAGCTGGGGCCAACGTCCTGACTTTC.

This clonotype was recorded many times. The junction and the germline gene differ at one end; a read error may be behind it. The CDR3 sequence: CASSPGQGYEQYF. CDR3 nucleotides: TGCGCCAGCAGCCCCGGACAGGGCTACGAGCAGTACTTC. This chain joins TRBV7-3 and TRBJ2-7; TRBD1 matches at 8 bases. Germline CDR1 and CDR2: SGHTA and FQGTGA. This CDR3 contains 13 residues.

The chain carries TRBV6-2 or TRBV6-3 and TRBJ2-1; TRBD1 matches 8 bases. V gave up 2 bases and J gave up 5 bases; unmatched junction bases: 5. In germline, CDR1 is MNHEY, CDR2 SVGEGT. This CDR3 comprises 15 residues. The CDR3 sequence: CASSYRWDRNNEQFF. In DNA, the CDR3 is TGTGCCAGCAGTTACCGATGGGACAGGAACAATGAGCAGTTCTTC.

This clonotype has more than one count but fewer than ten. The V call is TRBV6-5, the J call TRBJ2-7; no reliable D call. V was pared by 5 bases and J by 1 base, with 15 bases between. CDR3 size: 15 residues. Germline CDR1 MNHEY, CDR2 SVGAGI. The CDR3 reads CASSGSPRASYEQYF. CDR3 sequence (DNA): TGTGCCAGCAGTGGATCTCCAAGGGCATCCTACGAGCAGTACTTC.

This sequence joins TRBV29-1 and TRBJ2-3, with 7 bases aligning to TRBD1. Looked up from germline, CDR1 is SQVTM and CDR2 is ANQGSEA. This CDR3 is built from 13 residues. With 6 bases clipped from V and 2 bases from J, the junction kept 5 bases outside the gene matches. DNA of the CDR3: TGCAGCGTCTGGACAGGCGACACAGATACGCAGTATTTT. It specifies CSVWTGDTDTQYF.

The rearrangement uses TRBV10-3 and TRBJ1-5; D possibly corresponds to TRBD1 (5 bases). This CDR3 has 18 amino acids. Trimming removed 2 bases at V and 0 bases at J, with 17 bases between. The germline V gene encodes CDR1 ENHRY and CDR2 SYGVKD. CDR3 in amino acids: CAISEGDSLYSSNQPQHF. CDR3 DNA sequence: TGTGCCATCAGTGAGGGTGACAGTCTCTATTCTAGCAATCAGCCCCAGCATTTT.

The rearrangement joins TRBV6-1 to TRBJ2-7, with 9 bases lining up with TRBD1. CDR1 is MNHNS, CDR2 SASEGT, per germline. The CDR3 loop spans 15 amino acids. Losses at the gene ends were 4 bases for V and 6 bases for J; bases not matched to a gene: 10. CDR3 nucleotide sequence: TGTGCCAGCAGTGTAACCGGGACAGGGCCCAGCGAGCAGTACTTC. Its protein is CASSVTGTGPSEQYF.

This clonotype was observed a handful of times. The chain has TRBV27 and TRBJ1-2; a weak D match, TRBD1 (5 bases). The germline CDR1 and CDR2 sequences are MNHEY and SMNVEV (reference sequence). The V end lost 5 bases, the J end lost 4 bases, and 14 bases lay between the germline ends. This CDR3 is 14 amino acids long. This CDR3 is CASSRTPLLYGYTF. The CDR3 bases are TGTGCCAGCAGTCGGACACCCTTACTCTATGGCTACACCTTC.

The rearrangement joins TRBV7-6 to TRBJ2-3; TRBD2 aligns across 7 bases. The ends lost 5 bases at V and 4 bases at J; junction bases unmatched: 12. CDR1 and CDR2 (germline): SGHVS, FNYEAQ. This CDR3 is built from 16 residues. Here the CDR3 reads CASSRTTGGYSDTQYF. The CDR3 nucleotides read TGTGCCAGCAGCCGGACTACCGGGGGGTACTCAGATACGCAGTATTTT.

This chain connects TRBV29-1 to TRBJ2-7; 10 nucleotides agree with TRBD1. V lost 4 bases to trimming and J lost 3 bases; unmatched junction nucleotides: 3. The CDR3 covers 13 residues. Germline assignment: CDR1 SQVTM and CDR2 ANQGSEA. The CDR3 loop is CSVGDRGNYEQYF. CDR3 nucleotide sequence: TGCAGCGTTGGGGACAGGGGAAACTACGAGCAGTACTTC.

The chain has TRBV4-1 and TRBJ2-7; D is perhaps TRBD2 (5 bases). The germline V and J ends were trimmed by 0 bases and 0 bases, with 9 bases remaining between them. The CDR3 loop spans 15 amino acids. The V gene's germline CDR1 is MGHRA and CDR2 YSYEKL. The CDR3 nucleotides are TGCGCCAGCAGCCAAGAGCGCGGGTTCTCCTACGAGCAGTACTTC. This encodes CASSQERGFSYEQYF.

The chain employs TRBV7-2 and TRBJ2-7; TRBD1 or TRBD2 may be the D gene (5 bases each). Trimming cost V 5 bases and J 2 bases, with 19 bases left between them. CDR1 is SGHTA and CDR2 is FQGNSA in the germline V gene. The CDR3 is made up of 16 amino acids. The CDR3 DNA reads TGTGCCAGCAGCCATCACAACGGGACCCCCACCTACGAGCAGTACTTC. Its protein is CASSHHNGTPTYEQYF.

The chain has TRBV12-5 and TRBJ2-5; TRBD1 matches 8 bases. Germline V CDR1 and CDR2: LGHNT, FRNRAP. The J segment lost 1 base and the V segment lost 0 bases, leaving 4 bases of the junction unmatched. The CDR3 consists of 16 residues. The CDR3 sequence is CASGLVRTGTQETQYF. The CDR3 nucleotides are TGTGCTAGTGGTTTGGTACGGACAGGGACCCAAGAGACCCAGTACTTC.

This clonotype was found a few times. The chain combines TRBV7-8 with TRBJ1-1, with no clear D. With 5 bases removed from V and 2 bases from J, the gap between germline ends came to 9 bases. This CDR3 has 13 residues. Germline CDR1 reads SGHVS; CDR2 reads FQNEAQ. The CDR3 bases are TGTGCCAGCAGCCGCACACGTAACACTGAAGCTTTCTTT. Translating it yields CASSRTRNTEAFF.

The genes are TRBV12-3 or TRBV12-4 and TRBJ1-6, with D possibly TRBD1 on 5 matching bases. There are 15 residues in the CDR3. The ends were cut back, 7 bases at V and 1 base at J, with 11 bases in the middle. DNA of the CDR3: TGTGCCAGCACTTTGACAGTTTCCTATAATTCACCCCTCCACTTT. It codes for CASTLTVSYNSPLHF.